The 10 T cell receptor beta chains below were found in one sample sequenced in a study of cytomegalovirus exposure and HLA in healthy donors. PCR involved 60 Vbeta and 13 Jbeta primers. Data came from immunoSEQ multiplex PCR; TCRdb stores just in-frame clones and leaves some out. The sample consists of over 150,000 clones, almost 85% of them appearing once. The sample consisted of PBMCs. The receptor source for this set is a boy between 2 and 10 years old in good health and CMV-seronegative.

The rearrangement uses TRBV7-3 and TRBJ2-7, with 7 bases identical to TRBD2. After removal of 1 base from V and 2 bases from J, the junction contained 5 bases not matched to a gene. In germline, CDR1 is SGHTA, CDR2 FQGTGA. The CDR3 is made up of 15 amino acids. The CDR3 region has the DNA TGTGCCAGCAGCTTAAGGAGCGGGGCTCCCTACGAGCAGTACTTC. Residues: CASSLRSGAPYEQYF. The full variable domain, in which reference TRBV7-3 and TRBJ2-7 provide the parts outside the CDR3, is GAGVSQTPSNKVTEKGKYVELRCDPISGHTALYWYRQSLGQGPEFLIYFQGTGAADDSGLPNDRFFAVRPEGSVSTLKIQRTERGDSAVYLCASSLRSGAPYEQYFGPGTRLTVT.

The table lists this clone with a few counts. V gene TRBV5-8 combines with J gene TRBJ1-1, with 7 bases matching TRBD1. V was clipped by 5 bases and J by 2 bases; unmatched bases: 12. This CDR3 is built from 16 residues. Germline loops: CDR1 SGHTS, CDR2 YDEGEE. The CDR3 protein is CASRLRPGTDNTEAFF. The CDR3, as DNA: TGTGCCAGCAGACTAAGGCCCGGGACAGACAACACTGAAGCTTTCTTT.

V is TRBV29-1 and J is TRBJ1-1; TRBD1 aligns across 7 bases. Germline values: CDR1 SQVTM, CDR2 ANQGSEA. J was trimmed by 4 bases and V by 4 bases; bases with no gene match: 9. The CDR3 runs to 14 residues. This CDR3 reads CSVARSGGSTEAFF. CDR3 nucleotides: TGCAGCGTTGCACGTTCAGGGGGGAGCACTGAAGCTTTCTTT.

This chain connects TRBV11-2 to TRBJ1-1; 7 bases fit TRBD1. The junction had 13 bases not matched to a gene; V was cut back by 5 bases and J by 1 base. Looked up from germline, CDR1 is SGHAT and CDR2 is FQNNGV. CDR3 length equals 17 residues. The CDR3 sequence: CASSPHAYTGANTEAFF. Here the CDR3 DNA reads TGTGCCAGCAGCCCTCACGCGTATACAGGGGCGAACACTGAAGCTTTCTTT.

The chain uses TRBV19 and TRBJ1-1; 9 bases match TRBD1. In germline, CDR1 is LNHDA, CDR2 SQIVND (reference sequence). The CDR3 is 13 residues long. With 10 bases clipped from V and 1 base from J, the junction kept 4 bases outside the gene matches. DNA for the CDR3: TGTGCCACCAGGACAGGGGCGAACACTGAAGCTTTCTTT. Translating it yields CATRTGANTEAFF.

The chain has TRBV2 and TRBJ1-6; tentative D call: TRBD1 (6 bases). The CDR3 covers 15 residues. Germline values: CDR1 SNHLY, CDR2 FYNNEI. Trimming pared 6 bases from V and 7 bases from J, leaving 16 bases between. CDR3 sequence (DNA): TGTGCCAGCAGACGACGGGGGGCGCAGAATTCACCCCTCCACTTT. It yields the protein CASRRRGAQNSPLHF.

In nucleotides, the CDR3 is TGTGCCAGTAGTGCCGGACAGCTGAACACTGAAGCTTTCTTT. It specifies CASSAGQLNTEAFF. The genes are TRBV19 and TRBJ1-1; D might be TRBD1 (6 bases). Trimming stripped 5 bases from V and 0 bases from J, with 10 bases between. Germline-derived CDR1 and CDR2 are LNHDA and SQIVND (reference sequence). The CDR3 has 14 amino acids.

The chain carries TRBV2 and TRBJ1-5; weak D call: TRBD1 (5 bases). Germline lookup yields CDR1 SNHLY and CDR2 FYNNEI. V gave up 6 bases and J gave up 0 bases, with 9 bases separating them. This CDR3 spans 14 amino acids. The CDR3 here is CASRGVVSNQPQHF. CDR3 DNA: TGTGCCAGCAGAGGGGTCGTTAGCAATCAGCCCCAGCATTTT.

The chain carries TRBV4-1 and TRBJ1-5, with D unclear. From germline, CDR1 is MGHRA and CDR2 YSYEKL. V was cut by 3 bases and J by 9 bases, with 15 bases left in between. The CDR3 is 14 amino acids. This chain's CDR3 is CASSHGGSSRPQHF. In DNA, the CDR3 is TGCGCCAGCAGCCACGGAGGTTCTTCTCGGCCCCAGCATTTT.

The chain has TRBV9 and TRBJ1-2; possible D gene TRBD1, 5 bases. This CDR3 comprises 15 residues. The germline V gene has CDR1 SGDLS and CDR2 YYNGEE. Trimming pared 1 base from V and 6 bases from J, leaving 16 bases between. The CDR3 DNA follows: TGTGCCAGCAGCGTACGAGGGGAGGGGCCCCATGGCTACACCTTC. Translation gives CASSVRGEGPHGYTF.